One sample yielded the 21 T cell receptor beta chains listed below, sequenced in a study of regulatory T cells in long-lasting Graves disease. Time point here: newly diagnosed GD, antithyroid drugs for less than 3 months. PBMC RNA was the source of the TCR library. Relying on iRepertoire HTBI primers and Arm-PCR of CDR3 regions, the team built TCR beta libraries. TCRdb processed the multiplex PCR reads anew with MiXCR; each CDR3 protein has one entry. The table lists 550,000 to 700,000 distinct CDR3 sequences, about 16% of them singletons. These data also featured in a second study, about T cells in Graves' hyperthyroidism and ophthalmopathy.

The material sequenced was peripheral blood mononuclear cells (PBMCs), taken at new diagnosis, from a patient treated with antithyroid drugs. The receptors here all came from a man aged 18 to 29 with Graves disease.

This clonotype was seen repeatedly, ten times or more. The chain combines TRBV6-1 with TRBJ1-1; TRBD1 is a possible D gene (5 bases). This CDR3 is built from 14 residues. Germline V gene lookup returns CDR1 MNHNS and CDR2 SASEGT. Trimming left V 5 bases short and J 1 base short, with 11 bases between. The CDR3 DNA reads TGTGCCAGCAGTCCCCAGGGCCCGAACACTGAAGCTTTCTTT. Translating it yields CASSPQGPNTEAFF.

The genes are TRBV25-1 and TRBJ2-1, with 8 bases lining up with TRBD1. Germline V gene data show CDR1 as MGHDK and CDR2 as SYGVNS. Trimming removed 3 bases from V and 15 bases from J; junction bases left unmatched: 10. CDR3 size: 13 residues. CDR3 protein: CASSEIGQGDLFF. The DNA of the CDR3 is TGTGCCAGCAGTGAGATAGGACAGGGTGACCTGTTCTTC.

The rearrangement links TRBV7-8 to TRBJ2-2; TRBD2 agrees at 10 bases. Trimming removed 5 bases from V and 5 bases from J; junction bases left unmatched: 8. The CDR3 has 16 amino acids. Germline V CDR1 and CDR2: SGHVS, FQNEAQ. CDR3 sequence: CASSEGVAGGTGELFF. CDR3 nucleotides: TGTGCCAGCAGCGAGGGAGTAGCGGGAGGAACCGGGGAGCTGTTTTTT.

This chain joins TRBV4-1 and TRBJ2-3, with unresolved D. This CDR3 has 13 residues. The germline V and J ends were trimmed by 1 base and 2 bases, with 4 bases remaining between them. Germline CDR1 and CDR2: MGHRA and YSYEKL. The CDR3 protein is CASSQGNTDTQYF. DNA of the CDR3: TGCGCCAGCAGCCAAGGGAACACAGATACGCAGTATTTT.

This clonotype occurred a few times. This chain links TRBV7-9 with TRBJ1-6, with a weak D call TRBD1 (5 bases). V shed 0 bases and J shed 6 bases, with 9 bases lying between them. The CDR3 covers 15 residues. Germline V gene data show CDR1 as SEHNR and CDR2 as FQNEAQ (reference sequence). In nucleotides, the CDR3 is TGTGCCAGCAGCTTAGCGGGGCCGATTAATTCACCCCTCCACTTT. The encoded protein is CASSLAGPINSPLHF.

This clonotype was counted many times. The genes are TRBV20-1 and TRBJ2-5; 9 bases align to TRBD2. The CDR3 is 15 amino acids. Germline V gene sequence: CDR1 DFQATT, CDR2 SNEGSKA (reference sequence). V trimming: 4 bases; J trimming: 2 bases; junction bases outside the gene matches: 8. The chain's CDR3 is CSAKDFAGGQETQYF. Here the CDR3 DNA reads TGCAGTGCTAAGGACTTTGCGGGAGGGCAAGAGACCCAGTACTTC.

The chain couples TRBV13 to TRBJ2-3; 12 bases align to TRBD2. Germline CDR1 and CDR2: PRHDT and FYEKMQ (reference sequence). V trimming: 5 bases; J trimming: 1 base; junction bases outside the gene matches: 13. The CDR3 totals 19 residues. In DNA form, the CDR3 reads TGTGCCAGCAGCCCCCTAGCGGGAGGGTGGGCGGTGGGCACAGATACGCAGTATTTT. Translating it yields CASSPLAGGWAVGTDTQYF.

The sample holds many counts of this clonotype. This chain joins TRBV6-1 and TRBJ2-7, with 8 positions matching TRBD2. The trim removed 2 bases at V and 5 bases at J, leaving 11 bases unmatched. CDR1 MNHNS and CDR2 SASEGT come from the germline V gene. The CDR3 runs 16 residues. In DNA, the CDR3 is TGTGCCAGCAGTGAATCCCCCGCTAGCGGGTACAACGAGCAGTACTTC. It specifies CASSESPASGYNEQYF.

CDR3 DNA: TGTGCCAGCAGCCAAAGTGAGAGCGTTTCCTTCACCTACACCTTC. Its protein product is CASSQSESVSFTYTF. V is TRBV14 and J is TRBJ1-2; D gene ambiguous. Germline values: CDR1 SGHDN, CDR2 FVKESK. V was trimmed by 2 bases and J by 10 bases, leaving 20 bases between them. The CDR3 loop spans 15 amino acids.

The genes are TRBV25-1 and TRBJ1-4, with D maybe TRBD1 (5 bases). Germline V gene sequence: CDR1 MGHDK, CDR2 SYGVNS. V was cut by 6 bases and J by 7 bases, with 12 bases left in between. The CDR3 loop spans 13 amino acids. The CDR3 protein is CASREAGVEKLFF. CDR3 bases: TGTGCCAGCAGGGAAGCGGGGGTTGAAAAACTGTTTTTT.

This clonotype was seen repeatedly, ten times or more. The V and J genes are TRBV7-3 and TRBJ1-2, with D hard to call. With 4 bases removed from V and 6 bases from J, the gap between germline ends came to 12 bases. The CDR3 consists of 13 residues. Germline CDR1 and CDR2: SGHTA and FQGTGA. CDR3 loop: CASSSGGLDGYTF. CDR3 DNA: TGTGCCAGCAGCTCAGGTGGACTTGATGGCTACACCTTC. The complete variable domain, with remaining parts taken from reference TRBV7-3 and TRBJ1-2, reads GAGVSQTPSNKVTEKGKYVELRCDPISGHTALYWYRQSLGQGPEFLIYFQGTGAADDSGLPNDRFFAVRPEGSVSTLKIQRTERGDSAVYLCASSSGGLDGYTFGSGTRLTVV.

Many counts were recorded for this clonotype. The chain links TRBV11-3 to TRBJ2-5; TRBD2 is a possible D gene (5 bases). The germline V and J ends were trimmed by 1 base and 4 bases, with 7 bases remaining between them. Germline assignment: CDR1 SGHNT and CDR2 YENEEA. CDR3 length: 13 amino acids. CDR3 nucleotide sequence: TGTGCCAGCAGCTTAGTAGGGAGAGAGACCCAGTACTTC. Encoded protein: CASSLVGRETQYF.

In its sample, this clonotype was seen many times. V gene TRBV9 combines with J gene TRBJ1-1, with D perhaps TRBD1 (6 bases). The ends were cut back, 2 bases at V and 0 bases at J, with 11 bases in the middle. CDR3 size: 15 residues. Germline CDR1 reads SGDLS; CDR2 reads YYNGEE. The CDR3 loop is CASSVTGAMNTEAFF. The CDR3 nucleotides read TGTGCCAGCAGCGTGACAGGAGCAATGAACACTGAAGCTTTCTTT. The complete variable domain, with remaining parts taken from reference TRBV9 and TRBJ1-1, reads DSGVTQTPKHLITATGQRVTLRCSPRSGDLSVYWYQQSLDQGLQFLIQYYNGEERAKGNILERFSAQQFPDLHSELNLSSLELGDSALYFCASSVTGAMNTEAFFGQGTRLTVV.

CDR3 protein: CASSPRGAGGDEQYF. The CDR3 DNA reads TGTGCCAGCAGTCCTCGAGGAGCGGGAGGCGACGAGCAGTACTTC. V gene TRBV28 combines with J gene TRBJ2-7, with 9 positions matching TRBD2. Germline loops: CDR1 MDHEN, CDR2 SYDVKM. V trimming: 5 bases; J trimming: 5 bases; junction bases outside the gene matches: 10. The CDR3 runs to 15 residues.

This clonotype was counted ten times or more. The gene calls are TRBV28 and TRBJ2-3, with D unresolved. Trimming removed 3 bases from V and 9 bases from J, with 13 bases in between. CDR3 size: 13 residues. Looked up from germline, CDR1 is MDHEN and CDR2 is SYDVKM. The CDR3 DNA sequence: TGTGCCAGCAGTTTGCACCTGAGTGGGACGCAGTATTTT. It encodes CASSLHLSGTQYF.

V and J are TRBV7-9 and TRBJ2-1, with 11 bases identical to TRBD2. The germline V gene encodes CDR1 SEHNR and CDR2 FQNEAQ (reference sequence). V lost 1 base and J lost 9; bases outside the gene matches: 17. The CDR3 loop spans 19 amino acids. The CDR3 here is CASSLGLASGRNRWGEQFF. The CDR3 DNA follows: TGTGCCAGCAGCTTAGGTTTGGCTAGCGGGAGGAACCGTTGGGGTGAGCAGTTCTTC.

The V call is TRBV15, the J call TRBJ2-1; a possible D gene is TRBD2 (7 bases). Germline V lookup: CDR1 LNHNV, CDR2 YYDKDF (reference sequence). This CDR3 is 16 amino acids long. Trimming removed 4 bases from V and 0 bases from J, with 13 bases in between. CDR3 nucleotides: TGTGCCACCAGCACCCTAGGGGGGGTCTCCTACAATGAGCAGTTCTTC. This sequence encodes CATSTLGGVSYNEQFF.

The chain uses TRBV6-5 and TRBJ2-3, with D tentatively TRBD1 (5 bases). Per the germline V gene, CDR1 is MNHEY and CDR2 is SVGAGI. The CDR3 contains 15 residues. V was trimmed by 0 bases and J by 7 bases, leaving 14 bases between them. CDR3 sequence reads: CASSYSWQGSNTQYF. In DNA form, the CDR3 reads TGTGCCAGCAGTTACTCGTGGCAGGGCTCCAATACGCAGTATTTT.

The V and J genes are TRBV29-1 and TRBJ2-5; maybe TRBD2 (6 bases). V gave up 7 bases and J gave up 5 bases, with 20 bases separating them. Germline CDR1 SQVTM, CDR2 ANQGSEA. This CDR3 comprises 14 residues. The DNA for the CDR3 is TGCAGCGCTAAATTGCGGGGTCCGGAGGAGACCCAGTACTTC. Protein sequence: CSAKLRGPEETQYF.

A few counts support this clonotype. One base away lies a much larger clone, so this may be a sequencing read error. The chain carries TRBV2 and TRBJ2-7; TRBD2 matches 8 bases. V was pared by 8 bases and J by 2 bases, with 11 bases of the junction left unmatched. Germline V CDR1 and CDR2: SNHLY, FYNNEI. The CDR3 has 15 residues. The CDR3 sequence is CASGVGREAPYEQYV. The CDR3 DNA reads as TGTGCCAGCGGTGTGGGGCGGGAGGCCCCCTACGAGCAGTACGTC.

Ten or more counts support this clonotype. The CDR3 nucleotides are TGTGCCAGCAGTCCCGGCAGAAATCAGCCCCAGCATTTT. It specifies CASSPGRNQPQHF. J is TRBJ1-5 and V is TRBV18; D remains ambiguous. Germline loops: CDR1 KGHSH, CDR2 LQKENI. Deletions cut 8 bases from V and 4 bases from J, with 12 bases between. CDR3 size: 13 residues.